This passage covers 32 T cell receptor beta chains from one sample sequenced in a study of PD-1 blockade in classical Hodgkin lymphoma. Assay used: immunoSEQ multiplex PCR; TCRdb lists only in-frame clones, some missing. The data contain 50,000 to 75,000 clones, 88% of them singletons. Every one of the patients relapsed after autologous stem cell transplantation (brentuximab vedotin exposure was variable). Material: peripheral blood mononuclear cells (PBMCs), obtained before the second cycle of nivolumab. These receptors came from a human donor with classical Hodgkin lymphoma.

Written as DNA, the CDR3 is TGTGCCACCAGCTCAAATAGGGGGTTAATGAACACTGAAGCTTTCTTT. Amino acid sequence: CATSSNRGLMNTEAFF. The chain employs TRBV15 and TRBJ1-1; possible D gene TRBD1, 6 bases. The CDR3 runs 16 residues. Trimming pared 5 bases from V and 0 bases from J, leaving 16 bases between. Germline V gives CDR1 LNHNV, CDR2 YYDKDF (reference sequence). The full variable domain, completed using reference TRBV15 and TRBJ1-1, is DAMVIQNPRYQVTQFGKPVTLSCSQTLNHNVMYWYQQKSSQAPKLLFHYYDKDFNNEADTPDNFQSRRPNTSFCFLDIRSPGLGDTAMYLCATSSNRGLMNTEAFFGQGTRLTVV.

The chain is built from TRBV7-9 and TRBJ1-5, with 8 bases lining up with TRBD1. This CDR3 is built from 15 residues. V lost 5 bases and J lost 6; bases outside the gene matches: 9. Germline values: CDR1 SEHNR, CDR2 FQNEAQ (reference sequence). The CDR3 sequence is CASSPGTGVRQPQHF. CDR3 nucleotides: TGTGCCAGCAGCCCCGGGACAGGCGTTCGTCAGCCCCAGCATTTT.

V is TRBV21-1 and J is TRBJ1-4; the D call in the table, TRBD1, was not verified against the DNA. TRBV21-1 is an annotated pseudogene. The CDR3 has 16 residues. The CDR3 here is CASSPGPDSSNEKLFF. CDR3 nucleotides: TGTGCCAGCAGCCCCGGGCCAGACAGTTCCAATGAAAAACTGTTTTTT.

The chain links TRBV9 to TRBJ2-5, with D maybe TRBD2 (6 bases). The CDR3 has 15 amino acids. The V gene's germline CDR1 is SGDLS and CDR2 YYNGEE. The V end lost 1 base, the J end lost 5 bases, and 15 bases lay between the germline ends. CDR3 DNA sequence: TGTGCCAGCAGCGTATCAGGTACAGGAGGGGAGACCCAGTACTTC. Its translation: CASSVSGTGGETQYF.

The chain couples TRBV6-5 to TRBJ2-5; tentatively, D is TRBD1 (6 bases). The CDR3 contains 16 residues. Germline lookup yields CDR1 MNHEY and CDR2 SVGAGI. Between the trimmed V and J ends, which lost 1 base and 5 bases, there was a span of 17 bases. Written as DNA, the CDR3 is TGTGCCAGCAGTTACTTGCGGGTCAGGGGAAGGGAGACCCAGTACTTC. Translating gives CASSYLRVRGRETQYF.

J is TRBJ2-7 and V is TRBV19; 8 nucleotides align to TRBD2. Unmatched junction bases numbered 5, after V lost 8 bases and J lost 5 bases. Per the germline V gene, CDR1 is LNHDA and CDR2 is SQIVND (reference sequence). The CDR3 contains 12 residues. The CDR3 loop is CASSGGAHEQYF. The CDR3 nucleotides read TGTGCCAGTTCGGGGGGGGCCCACGAGCAGTACTTC.

The chain has TRBV7-9 and TRBJ2-3; D gene ambiguous. The CDR3 loop spans 14 amino acids. Germline V gives CDR1 SEHNR, CDR2 FQNEAQ (reference sequence). Trimming pared 1 base from V and 2 bases from J, leaving 7 bases between. As DNA, the CDR3 is TGTGCCAGCAGCTTAGTAGACTCCACAGATACGCAGTATTTT. Protein sequence: CASSLVDSTDTQYF. The full variable domain, its missing parts supplied by reference TRBV7-9 and TRBJ2-3, is DTGVSQNPRHKITKRGQNVTFRCDPISEHNRLYWYRQTLGQGPEFLTYFQNEAQLEKSRLLSDRFSAERPKGSFSTLEIQRTEQGDSAMYLCASSLVDSTDTQYFGPGTRLTVL.

This chain joins TRBV5-1 and TRBJ2-3, with D tentatively TRBD2 (5 bases). This CDR3 has 16 amino acids. The V end was cut by 0 bases, the J end by 0 bases, with 11 bases between. The germline gives CDR1 SGHRS, CDR2 YFSETQ. CDR3 amino acids: CASSLVSASSTDTQYF. The DNA for the CDR3 is TGCGCCAGCAGCTTGGTTAGCGCATCTAGCACAGATACGCAGTATTTT.

On this clone: The same CDR3 is also encoded by other DNA sequences in this sample. The rearrangement uses TRBV9 and TRBJ1-1; D may be TRBD1 (5 bases). Germline CDR1 is SGDLS and CDR2 is YYNGEE. Trimming cost V 0 bases and J 5 bases, with 5 bases left between them. This CDR3 has 12 amino acids. In DNA, the CDR3 is TGTGCCAGCAGCGTAGGGGGGACTGAAGCTTTCTTT. Protein product: CASSVGGTEAFF.

The rearrangement links TRBV5-4 to TRBJ2-7; 8 bases fit TRBD2. The V and J ends lost 2 bases and 0 bases, in that order; junction bases with no gene match: 4. Germline lookup yields CDR1 SGHNT and CDR2 YYREEE (reference sequence). The CDR3 is made up of 15 amino acids. This chain's CDR3 is CASSFGGTSSYEQYF. In nucleotides, the CDR3 is TGTGCCAGCAGCTTTGGCGGGACTAGCTCCTACGAGCAGTACTTC.

Comment on this clone: The conserved closing phenylalanine or tryptophan is absent in this CDR3, likely reflecting a read error. V usage is TRBV5-1 and J usage is TRBJ1-2; D is uncertain. Trimming shortened V by 2 bases and J by 8 bases, and 13 bases separated the two germline ends. The length of the CDR3 is 13 residues. Germline lookup yields CDR1 SGHRS and CDR2 YFSETQ. In DNA form, the CDR3 reads TGCGCCAGCAGCTTCGGGGATAGACGAGGCTACACCCTC. This encodes CASSFGDRRGYTL.

The chain couples TRBV14 to TRBJ1-1, with D tentatively TRBD1 (6 bases). Germline values: CDR1 SGHDN, CDR2 FVKESK. CDR3 length equals 14 residues. V lost 7 bases to trimming and J lost 4 bases, with 16 bases between them. CDR3: CASTPWGASTEAFF. The CDR3 DNA follows: TGTGCCAGCACCCCGTGGGGGGCAAGCACTGAAGCTTTCTTT.

V usage is TRBV10-3 and J usage is TRBJ1-2; TRBD1 matches at 9 bases. V lost 2 bases and J lost 7; bases outside the gene matches: 5. This CDR3 is built from 14 residues. Germline V gene lookup returns CDR1 ENHRY and CDR2 SYGVKD. The CDR3 region has the DNA TGTGCCATCAGTGAGGCCGGGACAGGGCCTGGCTACACCTTC. This sequence encodes CAISEAGTGPGYTF.

This clone was seen more than once but under ten times. The rearrangement joins TRBV5-1 to TRBJ1-1; D is uncertain. Looked up from germline, CDR1 is SGHRS and CDR2 is YFSETQ. The V and J ends lost 0 bases and 4 bases respectively, with 7 bases between them. There are 13 residues in the CDR3. The CDR3 region has the DNA TGCGCCAGCAGCTTGGTAGAGGGCACTGAAGCTTTCTTT. This sequence encodes CASSLVEGTEAFF.

A note on this clone: Other DNA sequences in the same sample also yield this CDR3. This chain joins TRBV5-1 and TRBJ1-4; TRBD1 matches at 10 bases. V lost 0 bases to trimming and J lost 8 bases; unmatched junction nucleotides: 4. This CDR3 has 15 amino acids. Germline-derived CDR1 and CDR2 are SGHRS and YFSETQ. Here the CDR3 DNA reads TGCGCCAGCAGCTTGGCCGGGACAGGGGAAGAAAAACTGTTTTTT. This gives the protein CASSLAGTGEEKLFF.

With respect to this clone: The same CDR3 can be traced to other DNA sequences in this sample. The chain recombines TRBV5-1 with TRBJ2-7, with D possibly TRBD1 on 5 matching bases. Germline V gene data show CDR1 as SGHRS and CDR2 as YFSETQ. This CDR3 is built from 13 residues. Trimming took off 0 bases at V and 2 bases at J, with 6 bases between the two ends. The CDR3 DNA reads TGCGCCAGCAGCTTGGAGGGGCCCTACGAGCAGTACTTC. It codes for CASSLEGPYEQYF.

The chain is built from TRBV27 and TRBJ1-2, with a weak D call TRBD1 (5 bases). The germline V gene has CDR1 MNHEY and CDR2 SMNVEV (reference sequence). Between the trimmed V and J ends, which lost 5 bases and 2 bases, there was a span of 12 bases. The CDR3 has 14 residues. This CDR3 is CASSGGTPNYGYTF. In DNA form, the CDR3 reads TGTGCCAGCAGTGGAGGGACGCCGAACTATGGCTACACCTTC.

Concerning this clone: Germline and junction disagree at one end, which may indicate a read error. The rearrangement joins TRBV28 to TRBJ2-7; 9 bases are shared with TRBD2. The CDR3 runs to 14 residues. Germline-derived CDR1 and CDR2 are MDHEN and SYDVKM. This CDR3 is CASSSNSGGPRRHF. The CDR3 coding sequence is TGTGCCAGCAGTTCGAATAGCGGGGGCCCTCGGCGGCACTTC.

This clone was seen just once. This chain joins TRBV5-1 and TRBJ2-2, with D perhaps TRBD1 (6 bases). The germline V and J ends were trimmed by 4 bases and 0 bases, with 13 bases remaining between them. The CDR3 is made up of 16 amino acids. From germline, CDR1 is SGHRS and CDR2 YFSETQ. CDR3: CASSRDGTTNTGELFF. The CDR3 bases are TGCGCCAGCAGCCGAGACGGGACAACGAACACCGGGGAGCTGTTTTTT.

The genes are TRBV9 and TRBJ1-2, with D unresolved. The CDR3 contains 15 residues. The germline CDR1 and CDR2 sequences are SGDLS and YYNGEE. V lost 0 bases and J lost 10, with 19 bases in between. Here the CDR3 reads CASSVASWSLTDYTF. In DNA, the CDR3 is TGTGCCAGCAGCGTAGCTTCTTGGTCCCTGACTGACTACACCTTC.

This chain connects TRBV5-1 to TRBJ2-5; no reliable D call. The CDR3 covers 14 residues. The germline CDR1 and CDR2 sequences are SGHRS and YFSETQ. V lost 3 bases and J 1 base, leaving 10 bases between the germline ends. The CDR3 nucleotides read TGCGCCAGCAGCTCCGGTCCCGGCCAAGAGACCCAGTACTTC. Translated: CASSSGPGQETQYF.

The chain has TRBV30 and TRBJ2-4; D is unresolved. V lost 3 bases, J lost 4 bases, and 16 bases lay in between. The V gene's germline CDR1 is GTSNPN and CDR2 SVGIG (reference sequence). CDR3 length: 15 amino acids. As DNA, the CDR3 is TGTGCCTGGAGCTCCGTCCGGGCAGTTAAAAACATTCAGTACTTC. Amino acid sequence: CAWSSVRAVKNIQYF.

The V call is TRBV5-4, the J call TRBJ2-3, with TRBD2 identical over 11 bases. V shed 3 bases and J 5 bases; nucleotides not matched to a gene: 11. CDR1 and CDR2 (germline): SGHNT, YYREEE (reference sequence). The CDR3 covers 17 residues. The CDR3, as DNA: TGTGCCAGCAGCTATGGTGGGCTAGCGGGGGGAGGAGATACGCAGTATTTT. Its translation: CASSYGGLAGGGDTQYF.

The chain is built from TRBV5-1 and TRBJ2-1; D is possibly TRBD1 or TRBD2 (6 bases each). CDR1 is SGHRS, CDR2 YFSETQ, per germline. The CDR3 has 15 residues. V lost 0 bases to trimming and J lost 4 bases, with 11 bases between them. The CDR3 here is CASSLGGGLYNEQFF. CDR3 DNA: TGCGCCAGCAGCTTGGGAGGGGGGTTGTACAATGAGCAGTTCTTC.

The rearrangement uses TRBV5-1 and TRBJ2-3; D gene ambiguous. This CDR3 region has 13 residues. Germline lookup yields CDR1 SGHRS and CDR2 YFSETQ. The V gene lost 6 bases and the J gene lost 3 bases, with 11 bases spanning the gap. The CDR3 spells CASNKKSTDTQYF. The CDR3 bases are TGCGCCAGCAACAAAAAGTCAACAGATACGCAGTATTTT. The full variable domain, with the rest looked up from reference TRBV5-1 and TRBJ2-3, is KAGVTQTPRYLIKTRGQQVTLSCSPISGHRSVSWYQQTPGQGLQFLFEYFSETQRNKGNFPGRFSGRQFSNSRSEMNVSTLELGDSALYLCASNKKSTDTQYFGPGTRLTVL.

V and J are TRBV2 and TRBJ1-2; maybe TRBD1 (6 bases). The CDR3 spans 12 residues. The ends were cut back, 2 bases at V and 8 bases at J, with 9 bases in the middle. Germline V gene sequence: CDR1 SNHLY, CDR2 FYNNEI. CDR3 nucleotides: TGTGCCAGCAGTGAAACAGGGTTGGGCTACACCTTC. Its translation: CASSETGLGYTF.

The V and J genes are TRBV19 and TRBJ2-1; TRBD1 matches at 9 bases. The V and J ends lost 7 bases and 5 bases, in that order; junction bases with no gene match: 9. CDR1 and CDR2 from the germline V gene are LNHDA and SQIVND (reference sequence). This CDR3 contains 15 residues. CDR3 amino acids: CASTGTGRANNEQFF. CDR3 DNA sequence: TGTGCCAGTACTGGGACAGGGAGAGCTAACAATGAGCAGTTCTTC. The variable domain in full, with the rest retrieved from reference TRBV19 and TRBJ2-1, is DGGITQSPKYLFRKEGQNVTLSCEQNLNHDAMYWYRQDPGQGLRLIYYSQIVNDFQKGDIAEGYSVSREKKESFPLTVTSAQKNPTAFYLCASTGTGRANNEQFFGPGTRLTVL.

This chain connects TRBV19 to TRBJ2-7; maybe TRBD1 (6 bases). This CDR3 comprises 14 residues. Germline CDR1 is LNHDA and CDR2 is SQIVND (reference sequence). V was shortened by 6 bases and J by 2 bases, with 14 bases between the two germline ends. The DNA for the CDR3 is TGTGCCAGTAGATCGACAGGAAAAACCTACGAGCAGTACTTC. Its translation: CASRSTGKTYEQYF.

The chain has TRBV11-2 and TRBJ1-6; D remains ambiguous. V gave up 0 bases and J gave up 14 bases, with 11 bases separating them. The germline gives CDR1 SGHAT, CDR2 FQNNGV. This CDR3 is built from 13 residues. CDR3 sequence (DNA): TGTGCCAGCAGCTTAGACCCGGGAAGCACCCTCCACTTT. Translated: CASSLDPGSTLHF.

CDR3 coding DNA: TGTGCCAGCAGTGAAACAACAGGTTGGCTGTTTTTT. It codes for CASSETTGWLFF. The V call is TRBV2, the J call TRBJ1-4; D may be TRBD1 (5 bases). Trimming removed 2 bases from V and 14 bases from J, with 12 bases in between. The germline V gene encodes CDR1 SNHLY and CDR2 FYNNEI. The CDR3 is made up of 12 amino acids.

This rearrangement joins TRBV7-6 to TRBJ2-1; D possibly corresponds to TRBD2 (6 bases). Germline V gene sequence: CDR1 SGHVS, CDR2 FNYEAQ. This CDR3 is built from 14 residues. V shed 1 base and J shed 9 bases, with 13 bases lying between them. This CDR3 is CASSLGSEGSEQFF. CDR3 bases: TGTGCCAGCAGCTTAGGATCGGAGGGGAGTGAGCAGTTCTTC.

The CDR3 DNA reads as TGCGCCAGCAGCCTCCGACCTCATCTCCGGCCCCAGCATTTT. Encoded protein: CASSLRPHLRPQHF. The chain employs TRBV5-1 and TRBJ1-5; no clear D gene. V lost 4 bases and J 9 bases, leaving 17 bases between the germline ends. This CDR3 is 14 amino acids long. Germline CDR1 reads SGHRS; CDR2 reads YFSETQ.